Reported below is one T cell receptor beta chain. These data are taken from a study of blood T cell repertoires in COVID-19. The wider study: The United States, Italy and Spain provided the acute and convalescent COVID-19 samples. The analysed material was cDNA or gDNA that came from T cells, B-cell-depleted T cells, or PBMCs.

In the source study's methods: Amplifying reference gene primers gave estimates of nucleated cell counts. Clones were read by immunoSEQ multiplex PCR, and TCRdb kept only the in-frame ones, dropping some. V, J and clone size are those of that table, while D and trimming were read from the DNA. Of some 310,000 clones in the sample, more than 75% are singletons; the top ten hold 1%. This CDR3 spans 15 amino acids. Germline CDR1 and CDR2: SGHRS and YFSETQ. V trimming: 4 bases; J trimming: 8 bases; junction bases outside the gene matches: 8. Sequencing was carried out using peripheral blood. The chain employs TRBV5-1 and TRBJ2-1; 11 bases line up with TRBD1. The TCR originated in a man in his fifties with active or convalescent COVID-19. CDR3 nucleotides: TGCGCCAGCAGCCTAGGGACAGGGGGTCGGCATGAGCAGTTCTTC. This gives the protein CASSLGTGGRHEQFF.